This TCR beta chain appears in the sequencing data of a study of T cell responses to AZD1222 COVID-19 vaccine. On the study more broadly: Both about-4-week and about-12-week second-dose recipients were combined.

To note about this clone: The antigen is not known.

Produced via immunoSEQ multiplex PCR; TCRdb's table is partial and in-frame only. The sample carries 80,000 or so clones, roughly nine tenths recorded once. CDR1 and CDR2 (germline): SGHTA, FQGNSA. There are 18 residues in the CDR3. The germline V and J ends were trimmed by 5 bases and 0 bases, with 22 bases remaining between them. Findings and caveats of the study: Clonal diversity was possibly underestimated; the donors were predominantly white British and more often female. CD4 TCRs associated with vaccination spanned spike, dominating at 160-218 and 743-854.

The sequencing used peripheral blood, collected on day 0 of AZD1222 vaccination. The J gene is TRBJ1-2, the V gene TRBV7-2; D is undetermined. The sequence derives from an adult in good health. The CDR3 DNA sequence: TGTGCCAGCAGCGTATTACGGGGATCCAGAAGCACTAACTATGGCTACACCTTC. The encoded protein is CASSVLRGSRSTNYGYTF. The full variable domain, completed using reference TRBV7-2 and TRBJ1-2, is GAGVSQSPSNKVTEKGKDVELRCDPISGHTALYWYRQSLGQGLEFLIYFQGNSAPDKSGLPSDRFSAERTGGSVSTLTIQRTQQEDSAVYLCASSVLRGSRSTNYGYTFGSGTRLTVV.